The 22 T cell receptor beta chains below were found in one sample sequenced in a study of blood T cell repertoires in COVID-19. Clones were read by immunoSEQ multiplex PCR, and TCRdb kept only the in-frame ones, dropping some. Among 110,000 or so clones listed, about 90% were seen once. Sequenced material: peripheral blood. The receptors here all came from a man between 65 and 85 years old who had recovered from COVID-19.

This chain connects TRBV7-2 to TRBJ1-1; 11 bases agree with TRBD1. The germline V gene has CDR1 SGHTA and CDR2 FQGNSA. CDR3 size: 19 residues. Trimming took 0 bases from V and 1 from J; bases not matched to a gene: 10. CDR3 nucleotide sequence: TGTGCCAGCAGCTTAGCCTTCGGGACAGGGGGGTACCAGAACACTGAAGCTTTCTTT. Translated, it gives CASSLAFGTGGYQNTEAFF.

The V call is TRBV4-1, the J call TRBJ1-1, with TRBD1 identical over 9 bases. The CDR3 is 17 residues long. Germline CDR1 reads MGHRA; CDR2 reads YSYEKL. The J segment lost 3 bases and the V segment lost 1 base, leaving 9 bases of the junction unmatched. For the CDR3, the DNA is TGCGCCAGCAGCCAAGGACAGGGGGATAGGGAGGACACTGAAGCTTTCTTT. Translated: CASSQGQGDREDTEAFF.

This clone has a single count. This rearrangement joins TRBV7-2 to TRBJ2-7, with 8 bases that match TRBD2. Trimming cost V 4 bases and J 4 bases; bases outside gene matches: 6. CDR3 size: 14 residues. The V gene's germline CDR1 is SGHTA and CDR2 FQGNSA. Written as DNA, the CDR3 is TGTGCCAGCAGCTCTGCGGGGGGTCCATACGAGCAGTACTTC. Translated, it gives CASSSAGGPYEQYF.

The chain uses TRBV7-2 and TRBJ1-6; possible D gene TRBD1, 5 bases. This CDR3 region has 14 residues. Trimming stripped 0 bases from V and 13 bases from J, with 13 bases between. Germline V CDR1 and CDR2: SGHTA, FQGNSA. DNA for the CDR3: TGTGCCAGCAGCTTAGCTGGGAGGGGTTACCCCCTCCACTTT. This codes for CASSLAGRGYPLHF.

This sequence joins TRBV29-1 and TRBJ2-5, with 14 bases matching TRBD2. V was clipped by 6 bases and J by 5 bases; unmatched bases: 8. Germline assignment: CDR1 SQVTM and CDR2 ANQGSEA. CDR3 length equals 15 residues. The CDR3 protein is CSVAGLAGDLETQYF. CDR3 nucleotide sequence: TGCAGCGTGGCGGGACTAGCGGGAGATCTGGAGACCCAGTACTTC.

The chain combines TRBV19 with TRBJ2-3; TRBD2 aligns across 7 bases. The V segment lost 1 base and the J segment 5 bases; nucleotides outside the gene matches: 12. There are 17 residues in the CDR3. In germline, CDR1 is LNHDA, CDR2 SQIVND (reference sequence). CDR3 DNA sequence: TGTGCCAGTAGTATAGGGGGGGGACGGAGCCGTGGAGATACGCAGTATTTT. It is translated as CASSIGGGRSRGDTQYF.

The chain recombines TRBV5-5 with TRBJ2-6; 7 nucleotides align to TRBD1. CDR1 and CDR2 (germline): SGHKS, YYEKEE (reference sequence). Trimming at V came to 5 bases and at J to 0 bases, leaving 14 bases not matched to a gene. This CDR3 has 19 residues. DNA for the CDR3: TGTGCCAGCAGTCATACTCCGGGACAGTATAGCTCTGGGGCCAACGTCCTGACTTTC. Translating it yields CASSHTPGQYSSGANVLTF.

The chain recombines TRBV28 with TRBJ2-7; a weak D match, TRBD2 (5 bases). The CDR3 sequence is 13 residues long. Per germline, CDR1 MDHEN and CDR2 SYDVKM. Deletions cut 5 bases from V and 1 base from J, with 9 bases between. This chain's CDR3 is CASSDGLSYEQYF. CDR3 nucleotide sequence: TGTGCCAGCAGTGATGGACTGTCCTACGAGCAGTACTTC.

The J gene is TRBJ2-3, the V gene TRBV5-1, with D possibly being TRBD2 (6 bases). The germline gives CDR1 SGHRS, CDR2 YFSETQ. Trimming shortened V by 3 bases and J by 6 bases, and 17 bases separated the two germline ends. The length of the CDR3 is 15 residues. This CDR3 is CASSSDWGVGDTQYF. DNA of the CDR3: TGCGCCAGCAGCTCGGACTGGGGGGTTGGGGATACGCAGTATTTT.

This sequence joins TRBV19 and TRBJ2-3; 8 nucleotides agree with TRBD2. The V gene end was trimmed by 6 bases and the J gene end by 3 bases; junction bases not matched to a gene: 2. This CDR3 is 13 amino acids long. The germline gives CDR1 LNHDA, CDR2 SQIVND (reference sequence). CDR3 in amino acids: CASRPSGTDTQYF. Here the CDR3 DNA reads TGTGCCAGTAGGCCTAGCGGGACAGATACGCAGTATTTT.

V and J are TRBV18 and TRBJ2-1, with TRBD1 matching 7 bases. The CDR3 spans 13 residues. The germline V gene has CDR1 KGHSH and CDR2 LQKENI. V gave up 4 bases and J gave up 6 bases; unmatched junction bases: 3. CDR3 nucleotides: TGTGCCAGCTCACAGGACAGGCTCAATGAGCAGTTCTTC. Translating it yields CASSQDRLNEQFF.

The chain links TRBV7-3 to TRBJ2-5; a weak D match, TRBD1 (6 bases). The CDR3 loop spans 13 amino acids. Germline loops: CDR1 SGHTA, CDR2 FQGTGA. Trimming stripped 2 bases from V and 5 bases from J, with 9 bases between. CDR3 in amino acids: CASSLVQGETQYF. The CDR3 nucleotides are TGTGCCAGCAGCTTAGTACAGGGCGAGACCCAGTACTTC.

The V and J genes are TRBV27 and TRBJ1-4, with 9 bases identical to TRBD1. Germline V CDR1 and CDR2: MNHEY, SMNVEV (reference sequence). Trimming at V came to 9 bases and at J to 8 bases, leaving 7 bases not matched to a gene. The CDR3 spans 13 residues. The CDR3 coding sequence is TGTGCCAGGTTGGACAGGGGATCGGAAAAACTGTTTTTT. Translation: CARLDRGSEKLFF.

The CDR3 region has the DNA TGCGCCAGCAGTCAGATACCGGGACTAGCGGGGTTCCAAGAGACCCAGTACTTC. Translating gives CASSQIPGLAGFQETQYF. The chain carries TRBV23-1 and TRBJ2-5, with TRBD2 matching 13 bases. TRBV23-1 is marked as an open reading frame, function uncertain. The CDR3 has 18 residues. V was pared by 3 bases and J by 1 base, with 8 bases of the junction left unmatched.

V gene TRBV2 combines with J gene TRBJ2-7; no reliable D call. Trimming took off 2 bases at V and 0 bases at J, with 5 bases between the two ends. Per germline, CDR1 SNHLY and CDR2 FYNNEI. The CDR3 extends over 13 amino acids. CDR3 in amino acids: CASSEQVSYEQYF. CDR3 coding DNA: TGTGCCAGCAGTGAACAGGTCTCCTACGAGCAGTACTTC.

The CDR3 DNA follows: TGTGCCAGCAGCTTGGCTTTTGCGGGGGGGCCCCGGCCTGAGCAGTTCTTC. Translated, it gives CASSLAFAGGPRPEQFF. V is TRBV5-6 and J is TRBJ2-1; 9 nucleotides align to TRBD2. In germline, CDR1 is SGHDT, CDR2 YYEEEE. The CDR3 is made up of 17 amino acids. After removal of 0 bases from V and 9 bases from J, the junction contained 13 bases not matched to a gene. The full variable domain, rest sourced from reference TRBV5-6 and TRBJ2-1, is DAGVTQSPTHLIKTRGQQVTLRCSPKSGHDTVSWYQQALGQGPQFIFQYYEEEERQRGNFPDRFSGHQFPNYSSELNVNALLLGDSALYLCASSLAFAGGPRPEQFFGPGTRLTVL.

J is TRBJ1-5 and V is TRBV6-5; D is uncertain. Germline-derived CDR1 and CDR2 are MNHEY and SVGAGI. This CDR3 is built from 13 residues. V was cut by 7 bases and J by 0 bases, with 7 bases left in between. CDR3 nucleotide sequence: TGTGCCAGCAAGACATATAGCAATCAGCCCCAGCATTTT. This sequence encodes CASKTYSNQPQHF.

The V gene is TRBV28, the J gene TRBJ1-2, with TRBD1 identical over 7 bases. Germline lookup yields CDR1 MDHEN and CDR2 SYDVKM. The CDR3 has 14 residues. V trimming: 5 bases; J trimming: 8 bases; junction bases outside the gene matches: 11. CDR3 region: CASSTTRTGRGYTF. The CDR3 DNA reads as TGTGCCAGCAGTACTACCCGGACAGGACGCGGCTACACCTTC.

The V call is TRBV6-1, the J call TRBJ2-1; 9 bases line up with TRBD2. This CDR3 spans 16 amino acids. The germline V gene has CDR1 MNHNS and CDR2 SASEGT. V shed 0 bases and J 9 bases; nucleotides not matched to a gene: 9. The CDR3 nucleotides are TGTGCCAGCAGTGAAGCCGGAGCGGGGGGCGGGAGTGAGCAGTTCTTC. Its translation is CASSEAGAGGGSEQFF.

The CDR3 coding sequence is TGTGCCAGCAGCTCTACAGGGAGCCATGAGCAGTTCTTC. As protein: CASSSTGSHEQFF. This sequence joins TRBV6-2 or TRBV6-3 and TRBJ2-1, with a weak D call TRBD1 (6 bases). V lost 6 bases, J lost 8 bases, and 14 bases lay in between. This CDR3 has 13 amino acids. Germline V gene sequence: CDR1 MNHEY, CDR2 SVGEGT.

The chain uses TRBV9 and TRBJ1-4, with D unresolved. V lost 0 bases to trimming and J lost 3 bases, with 9 bases between them. The germline V gene encodes CDR1 SGDLS and CDR2 YYNGEE. CDR3 length: 15 amino acids. CDR3 in amino acids: CASSVDGRPNEKLFF. The CDR3 bases are TGTGCCAGCAGCGTAGATGGGAGGCCTAATGAAAAACTGTTTTTT.

The V and J genes are TRBV5-6 and TRBJ1-5; D is unclear. This CDR3 has 14 residues. The V gene lost 0 bases and the J gene lost 4 bases, with 8 bases spanning the gap. Looked up from germline, CDR1 is SGHDT and CDR2 is YYEEEE. CDR3 DNA sequence: TGTGCCAGCAGCTTGGTCGGTCCTAATCAGCCCCAGCATTTT. It specifies CASSLVGPNQPQHF.